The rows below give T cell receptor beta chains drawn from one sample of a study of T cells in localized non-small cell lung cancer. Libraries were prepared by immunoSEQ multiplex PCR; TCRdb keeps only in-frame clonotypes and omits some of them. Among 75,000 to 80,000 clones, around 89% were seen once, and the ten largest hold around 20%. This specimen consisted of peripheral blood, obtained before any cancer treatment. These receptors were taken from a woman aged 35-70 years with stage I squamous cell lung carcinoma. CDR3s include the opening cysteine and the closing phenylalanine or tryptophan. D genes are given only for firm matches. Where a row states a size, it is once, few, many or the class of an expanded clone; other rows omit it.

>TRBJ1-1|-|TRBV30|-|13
TGTGCCTGGAGTGTACAGCGGAACACTGAAGCTTTCTTT
CAWSVQRNTEAFF
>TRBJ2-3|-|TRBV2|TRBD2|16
TGTGCCAGCAGTGTATCGGGGGGGGCCTCTGTAGATACGCAGTATTTT
CASSVSGGASVDTQYF
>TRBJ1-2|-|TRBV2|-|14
TGTGCCAGCAGTGATGGAAATACAAACTATGGCTACACCTTC
CASSDGNTNYGYTF
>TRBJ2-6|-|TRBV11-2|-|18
TGTGCCAGCAGCCGAGGTCTGACAGCCCGGGGAGGGGCCAACGTCCTGACTTTC
CASSRGLTARGGANVLTF
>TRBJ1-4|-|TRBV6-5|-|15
TGTGCCAGCCGCGGACCGGGCCCCCTCCCCGAAAAACTGTTTTTT
CASRGPGPLPEKLFF
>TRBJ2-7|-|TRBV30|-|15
TGTGCCTGGAGTGCGGGGGGCCTACGAACCGACGAGCAGTACTTC
CAWSAGGLRTDEQYF
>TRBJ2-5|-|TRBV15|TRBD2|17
TGTGCCACCAGCAGAGCTCCGGGACTAGCGGGGGGGCCGTCCCAGTACTTC
CATSRAPGLAGGPSQYF
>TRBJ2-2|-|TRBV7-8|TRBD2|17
TGTGCCAGCAGCATATCCGGGACTAGCGGACGTACCGGGGAGCTGTTTTTT
CASSISGTSGRTGELFF
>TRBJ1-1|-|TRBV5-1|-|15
TGCGCCAGCAGCGGCAGGACAGAAGCTAACACTGAAGCTTTCTTT
CASSGRTEANTEAFF
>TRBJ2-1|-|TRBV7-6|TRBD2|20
TGTGCCAGCAGCCGTTCTATACCCGGGACTAGCGGGGGGGTAGGGAATGAGCAGTTCTTC
CASSRSIPGTSGGVGNEQFF
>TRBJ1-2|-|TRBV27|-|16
TGTGCCAGCAGTTTATCGACGTCAGCTGGTAACTATGGCTACACCTTC
CASSLSTSAGNYGYTF
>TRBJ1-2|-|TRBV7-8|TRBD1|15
TGTGCCAGCAGCGCTAGCCCCGGGACAGGGTGGGGCTACACCTTC
CASSASPGTGWGYTF
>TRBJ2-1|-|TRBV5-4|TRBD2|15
TGTGCCAGCAGCCGGGGACTAGCGGGCTTTTCTGAGCAGTTCTTC
CASSRGLAGFSEQFF
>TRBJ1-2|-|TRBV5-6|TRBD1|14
TGTGCCAGCGGCTGGGACAGGGGAGACTATGGCTACACCTTC
CASGWDRGDYGYTF
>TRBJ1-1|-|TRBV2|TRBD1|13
TGTGCCGGACGACAGGGGCCGAACACTGAAGCTTTCTTT
CAGRQGPNTEAFF
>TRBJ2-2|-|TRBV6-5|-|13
TGTGCCAGCAGTTACCCGTCCACCGGGGAGCTGTTTTTT
CASSYPSTGELFF
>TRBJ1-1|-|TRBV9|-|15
TGTGCCAGCAGCGAAGACCCCGGGACGAACACTGAAGCTTTCTTT
CASSEDPGTNTEAFF
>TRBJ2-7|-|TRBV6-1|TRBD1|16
TGTGCCAGCAGTGAAAGGACAGGGGGCGTTGGGTACGAGCAGTACTTC
CASSERTGGVGYEQYF
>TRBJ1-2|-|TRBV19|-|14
TGTGCCAGTAGTCCCGAACAGGGTGCCTATGGCTACACCTTC
CASSPEQGAYGYTF
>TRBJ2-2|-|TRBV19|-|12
TGTGCCAGTAGTATAGGCAGAGGGGAGCTGTTTTTT
CASSIGRGELFF
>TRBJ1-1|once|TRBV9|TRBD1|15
TGTGCCAGCAGCCCAGGGGGGGCAAGGAACACTGAAGCTTTCTTT
CASSPGGARNTEAFF
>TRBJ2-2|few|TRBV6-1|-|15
TGTGCCAGCAGTGAAGACGTATCGAACACCGGGGAGCTGTTTTTT
CASSEDVSNTGELFF
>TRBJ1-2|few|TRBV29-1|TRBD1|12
TGCAGCGCCGACAGGGGCGGCTATGGCTACACCTTC
CSADRGGYGYTF
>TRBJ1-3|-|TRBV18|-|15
TGTGCCAGCTCACCCCGGACAGAGTCTGGAAACACCATATATTTT
CASSPRTESGNTIYF
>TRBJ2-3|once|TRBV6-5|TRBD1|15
TGTGCCAGCAGACCCCGGGACAGGTTCACAGATACGCAGTATTTT
CASRPRDRFTDTQYF
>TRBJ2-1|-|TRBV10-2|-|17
TGCGCCAGCAGTGAGACGACCCACATTCTAGTTGGAAATGAGCAGTTCTTC
CASSETTHILVGNEQFF
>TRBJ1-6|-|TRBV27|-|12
TGTGCCAGCAGTTCCAATAATTCACCCCTCCACTTT
CASSSNNSPLHF
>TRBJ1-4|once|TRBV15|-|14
TGTGCCACCAGGAGGGACGGACAAAATGAAAAACTGTTTTTT
CATRRDGQNEKLFF
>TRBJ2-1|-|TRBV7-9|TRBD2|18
TGTGCCAGCAGCTCCCACGGGACTAGCGGGGGGTCGAACAATGAGCAGTTCTTC
CASSSHGTSGGSNNEQFF
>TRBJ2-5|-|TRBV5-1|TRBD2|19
TGCGCCAGCAGCTTGGCCTTAGGACTAGCGGGGGCCAGTTGGAAGACCCAGTACTTC
CASSLALGLAGASWKTQYF
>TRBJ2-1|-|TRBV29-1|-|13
TGCAGCGTTGAAGATCCCGAGTACAATGAGCAGTTCTTC
CSVEDPEYNEQFF
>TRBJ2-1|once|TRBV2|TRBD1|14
TGTGCCAGTTCAGGGGGAATCTTCTACAATGAGCAGTTCTTC
CASSGGIFYNEQFF
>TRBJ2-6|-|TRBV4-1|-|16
TGCGCCAGCAGCCTCCTGGGAAGCTCTGGGGCCAACGTCCTGACTTTC
CASSLLGSSGANVLTF
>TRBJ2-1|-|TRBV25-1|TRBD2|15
TGTGCCAGCAGTGAAACTAGCGGGACCTACAATGAGCAGTTCTTC
CASSETSGTYNEQFF
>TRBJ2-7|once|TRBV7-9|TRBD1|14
TGTGCCAGCAGCTTACAAGGGACAGGGTACGAGCAGTACTTC
CASSLQGTGYEQYF
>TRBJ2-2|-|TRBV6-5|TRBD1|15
TGTGCCAGCAGCCTCGACAGGGTTGGTACCGGGGAGCTGTTTTTT
CASSLDRVGTGELFF
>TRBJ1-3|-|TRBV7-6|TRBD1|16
TGTGCCAGCAGCTTAGAGGGGGCATTCTCTGGAAACACCATATATTTT
CASSLEGAFSGNTIYF
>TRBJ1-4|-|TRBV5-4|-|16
TGTGCCAGCAGCTTAAAATCGGGCGCAACTAATGAAAAACTGTTTTTT
CASSLKSGATNEKLFF
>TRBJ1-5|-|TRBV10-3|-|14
TGTGCCATCAGTGCAGGGTTCGGCAATCAGCCCCAGCATTTT
CAISAGFGNQPQHF
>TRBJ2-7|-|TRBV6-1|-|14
TGTGCCAGCAGCAGGGGTTGGGGAACCTACGAGCAGTACTTC
CASSRGWGTYEQYF
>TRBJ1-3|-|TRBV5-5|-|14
TGTGCCAGCAGCTTGGGGACCTCTGGAAACACCATATATTTT
CASSLGTSGNTIYF
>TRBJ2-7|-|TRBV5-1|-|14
TGCGCCAGCAGCTTGGGGGACATCGCCTACGAGCAGTACTTC
CASSLGDIAYEQYF
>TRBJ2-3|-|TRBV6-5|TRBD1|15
TGTGCCAGCAGTTATCGACAGGGATTCACAGATACGCAGTATTTT
CASSYRQGFTDTQYF
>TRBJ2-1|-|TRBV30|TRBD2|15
TGTGCCTGGATCCCCGGGGGGAGCTCCTACAATGAGCAGTTCTTC
CAWIPGGSSYNEQFF
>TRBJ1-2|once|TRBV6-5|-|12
TGTGCCAGCATCTGGGAGGGCTATGGCTACACCTTC
CASIWEGYGYTF
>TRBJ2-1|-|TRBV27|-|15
TGTGCCAGCAGTCGGGCCGGTAGCTCCTACAATGAGCAGTTCTTC
CASSRAGSSYNEQFF
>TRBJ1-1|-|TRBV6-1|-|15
TGTGCCAGCAGTGAGGGGGGCAGGTTGAACACTGAAGCTTTCTTT
CASSEGGRLNTEAFF
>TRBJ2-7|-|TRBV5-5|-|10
TGTCGGTCTCTACTATACGAGCAGTACTTC
CRSLLYEQYF
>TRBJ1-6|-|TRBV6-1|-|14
TGTGCCAGCAGCCCAGGACAGTTTGTGAAGCCCCTCCACTTT
CASSPGQFVKPLHF
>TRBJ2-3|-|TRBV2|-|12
TGTGCCAGCAGTGGACAGCTTTTTACGCAGTATTTT
CASSGQLFTQYF
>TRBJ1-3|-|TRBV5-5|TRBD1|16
TGTGCCAGCAGACAGGCCCGGGACAGCTCTGGAAACACCATATATTTT
CASRQARDSSGNTIYF
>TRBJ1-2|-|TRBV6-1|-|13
TGTGCCAGCAGTGAAGTAACGGGTTCTGGCTACACCTTC
CASSEVTGSGYTF
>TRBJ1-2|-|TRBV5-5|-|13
TGTGCCAGCAGCTTGGCCGATGACTATGGCTACACCTTC
CASSLADDYGYTF